This T cell receptor beta chain was sequenced in a study of tumor-infiltrating lymphocytes in primary liver carcinoma. Study results and limitations: Blood's top-250-clone fraction was significantly lower than that of tumors (p = 0.039). Tumor-adjacent and tumor-blood pairs shared a smaller degree of overlap than tumor region pairs.

The CDR3 has 15 amino acids. CDR1 and CDR2 from the germline V gene are MNHEY and SVGAGI. Losses at the gene ends were 2 bases for V and 6 bases for J; bases not matched to a gene: 8. Starting material of 450 to 500 ng total RNA yielded TCR beta cDNA via a constant-region primer. Construction of TCR beta libraries relied on three successive nested multiplex PCR rounds employing slightly modified ARM-PCR. A C-beta reverse primer was combined with TRBV1-TRBV30 forward primers in the first two PCR rounds, and each round had about 10 cycles. TCRdb called the multiplex PCR reads again in MiXCR, with one record for every CDR3 protein. The sample records about 180,000 distinct CDR3 sequences, 50% to 75% being singletons. Germline DNA was also extracted, and blood RNA was taken from unsorted whole blood. There were only treatment-naive patients, all with chronic HBV infection. This clonotype was seen only a few times. The antigen is undetermined.

This TCR was recovered from a man in his forties or fifties with primary liver carcinoma and hepatitis B virus infection. This chain connects TRBV6-5 to TRBJ1-2, with TRBD1 matching over 8 bases. The specimen was peripheral blood. Here the CDR3 DNA reads TGTGCCAGCAGTTACCGGACAGGGCGTCTGGATGGCTACACCTTC. It is translated as CASSYRTGRLDGYTF.